This record concerns one TCR beta chain sequence. Its matching antigen is unknown. The record originates from a study of cytotoxic CD8 clonotypes in ibrutinib-treated CLL. General study findings and limits: There were few public clonotypes, and on treatment they contracted or stayed stable.

The V gene lost 3 bases and the J gene lost 3 bases, with 12 bases spanning the gap. The CDR3 runs to 14 residues. Germline CDR1 is MNHEY and CDR2 is SVGAGI. Profiling relied on immunoSEQ multiplex PCR, and the TCRdb table lists in-frame clones only, not all of them. This sample has a few hundred thousand clones; roughly 70% occur once, and the top ten carry just under 6.5%. The TCR comes from a human donor with chronic lymphocytic leukemia. The sequencing used PBMCs, collected after 36 months of ibrutinib treatment. V is TRBV6-5 and J is TRBJ2-7; D perhaps matches TRBD2 (6 bases). DNA of the CDR3: TGTGCCAGCAGTTATTCCCGGGACTTCTACGAGCAGTACTTC. It is translated as CASSYSRDFYEQYF.